This T cell receptor (beta chain) was found in a study of early T cells in non-severe SARS-CoV-2 infection. About the research overall: The sequenced material was bulk RNA from unsorted whole blood, and its chains were unpaired. Study outcomes and limitations: Matches to VDJdb favored anti-spike CD8 responses and missed private and CD4 specificities.

The germline CDR1 and CDR2 sequences are SEHNR and FQNEAQ (reference sequence). This CDR3 region has 12 residues. The V end was cut by 4 bases, the J end by 9 bases, with 10 bases between. The TCR library protocol attached unique molecular identifiers to the individual cDNA molecules. TCRdb recomputed calls from the 5' RACE reads with MiXCR, one row per CDR3 protein. The sample gives 85,000 to 100,000 distinct CDR3 sequences, roughly 11% of which show up once; roughly 4.9% is in the top ten. Note on this clonotype: Its antigen remains unidentified.

Sequenced material: whole blood. The V gene is TRBV7-9, the J gene TRBJ1-3; maybe TRBD1 (5 bases). The clonotype was recovered from an adult who was a healthcare worker with PCR-confirmed SARS-CoV-2 infection or an uninfected control (not recorded which). CDR3 sequence (DNA): TGTGCCAGCAGCTCGACCCAGGGCACCATATATTTT. This codes for CASSSTQGTIYF.